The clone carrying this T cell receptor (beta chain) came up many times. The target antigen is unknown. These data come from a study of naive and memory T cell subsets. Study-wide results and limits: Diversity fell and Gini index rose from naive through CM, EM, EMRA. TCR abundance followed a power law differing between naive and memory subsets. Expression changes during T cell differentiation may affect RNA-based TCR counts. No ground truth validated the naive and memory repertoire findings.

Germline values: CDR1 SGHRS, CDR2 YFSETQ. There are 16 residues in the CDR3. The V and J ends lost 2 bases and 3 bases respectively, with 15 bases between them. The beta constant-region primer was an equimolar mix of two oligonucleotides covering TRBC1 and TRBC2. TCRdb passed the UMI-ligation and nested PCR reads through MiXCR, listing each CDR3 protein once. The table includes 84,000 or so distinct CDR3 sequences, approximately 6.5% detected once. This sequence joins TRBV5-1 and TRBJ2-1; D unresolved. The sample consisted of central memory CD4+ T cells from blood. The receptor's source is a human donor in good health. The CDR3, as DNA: TGCGCCAGCAGCTTTGGCTCCCCGGCGGTCTACAATGAGCAGTTCTTC. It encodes CASSFGSPAVYNEQFF.